This T cell receptor (beta chain) comes out of a study of graft-versus-host responses after intestinal transplantation (dated by TCRdb to the early 2020s). Regarding the study in general: Recipients received multivisceral, liver-intestinal, or isolated intestinal transplants. Of the roughly 26 intestinal transplant recipients enrolled in the cohort, one of whom was a retransplant, a few patients without pretransplant specimens were excluded. Rather than being sequenced by the commercial service, samples from a few later patients were sequenced in-house on an Illumina MiSeq and processed with MiXCR. Every recipient was given anti-thymocyte globulin induction, then maintenance tacrolimus and steroids for roughly 3 years. A peak of at least 4% donor T cells among recipient peripheral blood mononuclear cells was the definition used for donor T cell macrochimerism. To identify alloreactive clones, pre-transplant mixed lymphocyte reaction products were sequenced and compared with unstimulated pre-transplant donor and recipient T cells. Graft-versus-host and host-versus-graft alloreactive T cell clones were tracked in the graft, circulation and bone marrow after intestinal transplantation using bulk TCR-beta CDR3 sequencing. The paper's findings and limits, for the study overall: GvH clones were detected in recipient bone marrow, and some appeared earlier in ileal mucosa or blood, consistent with an intestinal mucosal origin. The conclusions were limited by the relatively low number and heterogeneity of the intestinal transplant patients. Peak levels of circulating GvH clones were associated with declines in HvG clones early after transplant. In the allografts of patients with donor T cell macrochimerism, GvH to HvG T cell clonal ratios were high.

Library creation used the immunoSEQ multiplex PCR assay. For most patients, genomic DNA was isolated with the Qiagen DNeasy Blood and Tissue Kit and shipped frozen to Adaptive Biotechnologies for TCR sequencing. Adaptive Biotechnologies carried out high-throughput TCR-beta CDR3 sequencing of genomic DNA for most patients. In the authors' own workflow: TCR sequencing data were retrieved from Adaptive's ImmunoSEQ software for 18 patients, whereas three other patients were processed with MiXCR and VDJtools. To correct CD4 versus CD8 sorting errors, any sequence found in both subsets at a frequency ratio below 5:1 was removed. CDR3 nucleotide sequences shared between donor and recipient were removed because the origin of such sequences could not be assigned. At least 2-fold expansion over unstimulated cells and a minimum CFSE-low frequency of 0.002% (template counts) or 0.001% (read counts) were required for clones to be classified as alloreactive. Clones were considered mappable if detected in sequenced pre-transplant spleen, lymph node, or MLR CFSE-low populations of the donor or recipient. Cumulative frequency of alloreactive clones was calculated as a percentage of all sequences weighted by copy number. In TCRdb, the immuneACCESS table is reduced to in-frame sequences with V and J assigned. These tables do not hold every clone; where another copy was compared, an unresolved V gene accounts for under half, and the others remain unexplained. V, J and clone size were drawn from that table, and D and trimming were deduced from the DNA. The sample yields 84,000 or so clones; 82% were counted once. More than 0.8% of the sample comes from the top ten.

The CDR3 holds 11 amino acids from the cysteine to the phenylalanine. Just CDR3 DNA is preserved here, 33 bases in frame from base 1. Looking up the germline V gene yields CDR1 SNHLY and CDR2 FYNNEI. Relative to germline, V is 11 bases shorter and J is 8 bases shorter, with 15 bases between their ends. Worth noting for this clone: Its binding antigen is unknown. There are no base qualities to consult, and no much larger clone falls within one base.

The time point label of this sample denotes: cells obtained before transplantation from donor or recipient. CD3+CD4+ and CD3+CD8+ populations were FACS-sorted from unstimulated pre-transplant donor and recipient cells taken from spleen or lymph nodes. The sample in question was unstimulated CD4+ T cells sorted from spleen or lymph node cells, obtained before intestinal transplant. The sequence joins TRBV2 to TRBJ1-1; the best D guess is TRBD1, with 5 bases matching. The receptor's source is a human donor who received an intestinal transplant. The CDR3 loop reads CAGGITTEAFF. In nucleotides, the sequence is TGTGCCGGGGGGATCACGACCGAAGCTTTCTTT.